One and the same sample provided the 18 T cell receptor beta chains below, sequenced in a study of T cells expressing NK-cell markers. TCRdb re-called the 5' RACE reads, yielding one record per CDR3 amino acid sequence without DNA. This table lists some 600,000 distinct CDR3 sequences. The sequencing input was blood T cells: a sorted CD56 or NKG2C T cell subset, CD4+ or CD8+ T cells, or bulk PBMC T cells (not recorded which). The receptors stem from a man between 18 and 35 years old in good health.

The chain has TRBV18 and TRBJ1-1; TCRdb indicates TRBD1, and absent DNA this call remains unverified. The CDR3 has 12 amino acids. Germline V lookup: CDR1 KGHSH, CDR2 LQKENI. CDR3 loop: CASSRSRQEAFF.

This sequence joins TRBV7-8 and TRBJ1-2; TCRdb's D call, TRBD1, is unchecked because there is no DNA. Per the germline V gene, CDR1 is SGHVS and CDR2 is FQNEAQ. The CDR3 runs to 18 residues. This CDR3 reads CASSSLPSGTGGMDGYTF.

V is TRBV4-3 and J is TRBJ2-2; the TCRdb call, TRBD2, lacks DNA for checking. The CDR3 is made up of 15 amino acids. Germline V lookup: CDR1 LGHNA, CDR2 YSLEER. The CDR3: CASSQDPGEAGELFF.

The chain links TRBV30 to TRBJ2-3; TCRdb calls TRBD2, which cannot be checked without DNA. CDR1 and CDR2 (germline): GTSNPN, SVGIG (reference sequence). The CDR3 extends over 15 amino acids. The CDR3 region is CAWSLTAGVKDTQYF.

V gene TRBV24-1 combines with J gene TRBJ2-1; TCRdb picks TRBD2, but there is no DNA to check that call. This CDR3 spans 16 amino acids. CDR1 and CDR2 (germline): KGHDR, SFDVKD. The CDR3 reads CATSMGSGRFHNEQFF.

The chain carries TRBV3-1 and TRBJ1-5. This CDR3 has 15 residues. CDR1 is LGHDT, CDR2 YNNKEL, per germline (reference sequence). This chain's CDR3 is CASSQGLSAGQPQHF.

This chain joins TRBV25-1 and TRBJ2-1; as DNA is missing, the TRBD1 call by TCRdb cannot be tested. Germline CDR1 reads MGHDK; CDR2 reads SYGVNS. The CDR3 sequence is 14 residues long. The CDR3: CASSRPFSYNEQFF.

This chain links TRBV12-5 with TRBJ2-2; with no DNA, the TCRdb D assignment of TRBD1 cannot be verified. CDR1 is LGHNT and CDR2 is FRNRAP in the germline V gene. The CDR3 totals 12 residues. The CDR3 protein is CASGWGSGELFF.

The chain is built from TRBV7-8 and TRBJ1-1; TCRdb reports TRBD1, a call that lacks DNA to check it against. The CDR3 length is 17 residues. CDR1 and CDR2 (germline): SGHVS, FQNEAQ. This CDR3 is CASSLEGQGFVNTEAFF.

This chain connects TRBV7-9 to TRBJ2-6. The CDR3 consists of 13 residues. The V gene's germline CDR1 is SEHNR and CDR2 FQNEAQ (reference sequence). CDR3: CASSINRANVLTF. Full variable domain (outside the CDR3, taken from reference TRBV7-9 and TRBJ2-6): DTGVSQNPRHKITKRGQNVTFRCDPISEHNRLYWYRQTLGQGPEFLTYFQNEAQLEKSRLLSDRFSAERPKGSFSTLEIQRTEQGDSAMYLCASSINRANVLTFGAGSRLTVL.

CDR3 region: CASYPWGLGETQYF. The V gene is TRBV5-5, the J gene TRBJ2-5; the TCRdb call, TRBD1, lacks DNA for checking. Germline V gene data show CDR1 as SGHKS and CDR2 as YYEKEE (reference sequence). The CDR3 is 14 amino acids.

This chain joins TRBV5-1 and TRBJ2-5. CDR1 and CDR2 from the germline V gene are SGHRS and YFSETQ. This CDR3 has 11 residues. Here the CDR3 reads CASSIVGTQYF.

This chain links TRBV19 with TRBJ2-7; the TCRdb D gene call, TRBD1, has no DNA to confirm it. CDR1 and CDR2 (germline): LNHDA, SQIVND (reference sequence). The CDR3 has 15 amino acids. The CDR3 sequence: CASSILPGTGNEQYF.

The chain recombines TRBV29-1 with TRBJ1-1. CDR1 is SQVTM and CDR2 is ANQGSEA in the germline V gene. This CDR3 contains 12 residues. The CDR3 spells CSVVTQPTEAFF.

The chain links TRBV29-1 to TRBJ1-5; the D gene TCRdb calls, TRBD1, cannot be checked with no DNA. There are 16 residues in the CDR3. In germline, CDR1 is SQVTM, CDR2 ANQGSEA. The CDR3 here is CSVLLPGTGSNQPQHF.

The chain couples TRBV9 to TRBJ1-1. The CDR3 is made up of 13 amino acids. In germline, CDR1 is SGDLS, CDR2 YYNGEE. The CDR3 here is CASSGGMNTEAFF.

The chain links TRBV5-1 to TRBJ2-3; TCRdb outputs TRBD1, but without DNA this stays unchecked. Per the germline V gene, CDR1 is SGHRS and CDR2 is YFSETQ. The CDR3 runs to 13 residues. The CDR3 spells CASSQGALDTQYF.

The V call is TRBV5-4, the J call TRBJ2-5. There are 15 residues in the CDR3. Germline CDR1 SGHNT, CDR2 YYREEE (reference sequence). The CDR3 sequence: CASSLGGLKVETQYF.